This T cell receptor beta chain was observed in a study of response to subunit inactivated influenza vaccine listed by TCRdb under 2018. For context, the study as a whole: The study used deep quantitative T cell receptor repertoire profiling to track responses to a trivalent subunit inactivated influenza vaccine. General conclusions and limits of the study: According to the authors, only a limited number of new T cells may be recruited by each seasonal influenza vaccination.

Receptors were amplified or captured by RT-PCR. These reads were obtained on an Illumina HiSeq 2500. TCRdb trimmed the raw reads at Q25, called clones with MiXCR and kept productive beta chains. For every CDR3 protein sequence, its rows merge into one entry that carries the most common genes and DNA. Here the sample has around 570,000 distinct CDR3 sequences; roughly 10% occur a single time. Approximately 11% of the sample belongs to the ten largest clones. Trimming at the junction amounts to 4 bases on V and 3 bases on J, and the germline ends lie 16 bases apart. The germline V gene sets CDR1 to SGHRS and CDR2 to YFSETQ. The CDR3 sequence holds 15 residues, the cysteine and phenylalanine included. Only the CDR3 DNA is retained, 45 bases long and in frame from the first base. The sample holds many counts of this clonotype. Its antigen remains undetermined. No quality values exist for individual bases; no much larger clone is one base distant.

This same sample was also part of a study on T cells expressing NK-cell markers. The second publication reports: TCR beta cDNA libraries were prepared using 5'RACE template switching, which introduced a universal primer site and unique molecular identifiers. TCR beta-chain repertoires were profiled in sorted CD3+CD56+NKG2C+, CD3+CD56+NKG2C- and CD3+CD56-NKG2C+ T-cell subsets from several donors. Among the eight sequenced donors, only one was HCMV-seronegative, while the other seven were HCMV-seropositive. To restrict sorting to alphabetaTCR-expressing T cells, an anti-gammadeltaTCR antibody was added in several experiments. In about six donors, the dominant CD3+CD56+NKG2C+ clonotypes were found to rank among the top 10 CD8+ clonotypes and to make up about 1.0-7.0% of CD8+ T cells. Those dominant clonotypes were again the most abundant among CD3+CD56-NKG2C+ cells in four donors, at roughly 28.3-65%. Whether the expanded NKG2C-expressing T cell clones were specific for HCMV antigens was left unclear. The eight sequenced donors were randomly selected healthy volunteers, three men and five women. HCMV serostatus was determined by detecting HCMV-specific IgG in serum with a commercial ELISA kit. Ficoll density gradient centrifugation was used to isolate peripheral blood mononuclear cells from blood. For six donors, unsorted PBMC were also used to sequence bulk peripheral blood T-cell repertoires. Priming for cDNA synthesis came from the TCR beta constant segment, and two successive PCR amplification steps followed. Illumina HiSeq 2000/2500, MiSeq or NextSeq was used to sequence libraries as 2 x 150 bp reads. MIGEC handled demultiplexing of the reads and grouping by UMI, while MiTCR was used to assemble and quantify clonotypes. To remove erroneous sequences, TCR cDNA sequences were retained only when supported by two or more reads. The tcR package was used for downstream repertoire analysis, and clonotypes were matched between fractions using CDR3 nucleotide sequence together with V segment. VDJmatch was used to annotate antigen specificity against VDJdb, with one amino acid substitution allowed in CDR3.

The source material was PBMCs from blood, sampled on the day of vaccination. This receptor was taken from a man aged 45-60 years who received an inactivated influenza vaccine. Donor details come from another sample of the same person, matched by shared clones. Recombination joined TRBV5-1 with TRBJ1-1; the D gene cannot be resolved reliably. The DNA sequence is TGCGCCAGCAGCCGTCGCGTGGCCGCGGACACTGAAGCTTTCTTT. Translated, this gives CASSRRVAADTEAFF.